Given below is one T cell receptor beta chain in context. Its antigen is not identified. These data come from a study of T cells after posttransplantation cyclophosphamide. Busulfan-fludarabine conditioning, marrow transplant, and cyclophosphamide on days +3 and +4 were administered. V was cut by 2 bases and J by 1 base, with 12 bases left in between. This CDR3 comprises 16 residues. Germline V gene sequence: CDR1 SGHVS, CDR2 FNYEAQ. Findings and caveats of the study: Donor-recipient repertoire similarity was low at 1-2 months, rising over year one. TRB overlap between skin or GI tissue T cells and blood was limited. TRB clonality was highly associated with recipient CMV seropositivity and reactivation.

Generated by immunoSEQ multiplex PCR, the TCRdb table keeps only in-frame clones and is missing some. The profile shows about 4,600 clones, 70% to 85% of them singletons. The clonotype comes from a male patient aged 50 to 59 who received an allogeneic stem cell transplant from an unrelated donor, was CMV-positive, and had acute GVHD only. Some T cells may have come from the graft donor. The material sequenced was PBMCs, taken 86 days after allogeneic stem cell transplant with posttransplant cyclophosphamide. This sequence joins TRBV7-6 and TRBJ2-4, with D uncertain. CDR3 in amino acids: CASSLQASVAKNIQYF. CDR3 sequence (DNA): TGTGCCAGCAGCTTACAGGCCTCGGTGGCCAAAAACATTCAGTACTTC.